This TCR beta chain came from a study of PD-L1 blockade in urothelial cancer. Study context: Beginning in about 2014, patients received atezolizumab, given as 1,200 mg intravenously every 3 weeks. General observations from the study: Patients with below-median pretreatment blood clonality survived longer. Durable benefit was linked to greater 3-week expansion of tumor-associated blood clones.

The germline V gene has CDR1 SGHVS and CDR2 FQNEAQ. The CDR3 is 14 amino acids. V lost 4 bases and J lost 5, with 14 bases in between. Clones were read by immunoSEQ multiplex PCR, and TCRdb kept only the in-frame ones, dropping some. In the table there are about 88,000 clones, 85% to 95% of which are singletons. There are a few counts of this clone. The antigen remains unidentified. Here the sequenced sample was PBMCs, taken around atezolizumab (anti-PD-L1) treatment. V and J are TRBV7-8 and TRBJ1-2; tentative D call: TRBD1 (6 bases). This clonotype was obtained from a man aged 55 to 70 with urothelial cancer. In DNA form, the CDR3 reads TGTGCCAGCAGCTCACGACAGGCCCCTTATGGCTACACCTTC. This sequence encodes CASSSRQAPYGYTF. Combining the CDR3 with reference TRBV7-8 and TRBJ1-2 gives the whole variable domain GAGVSQSPRYKVAKRGQDVALRCDPISGHVSLFWYQQALGQGPEFLTYFQNEAQLDKSGLPSDRFFAERPEGSVSTLKIQRTQQEDSAVYLCASSSRQAPYGYTFGSGTRLTVV.